This passage covers 20 T cell receptor beta chains from one sample sequenced in a study of blood T cell repertoires in COVID-19. This table comes from immunoSEQ multiplex PCR, and its TCRdb copy is limited to in-frame clones, with some not included. Here the sample spans fewer than 200,000 clones, just over 85% being singletons. The sample was PBMCs or T cells enriched from blood (not recorded which). The receptors come from a woman between 18 and 29 years old who had recovered from COVID-19.

The chain combines TRBV19 with TRBJ1-4; TRBD1 aligns across 10 bases. This CDR3 has 15 residues. Losses at the gene ends were 5 bases for V and 6 bases for J; bases not matched to a gene: 6. Germline V gene lookup returns CDR1 LNHDA and CDR2 SQIVND (reference sequence). In DNA form, the CDR3 reads TGTGCCAGTAGTCCGATGGACAGGGGGTATGAAAAACTGTTTTTT. Residues: CASSPMDRGYEKLFF.

The chain carries TRBV20-1 and TRBJ2-2, with no clear D. There are 14 residues in the CDR3. V was trimmed by 3 bases and J by 1 base, leaving 9 bases between them. Per the germline V gene, CDR1 is DFQATT and CDR2 is SNEGSKA (reference sequence). Written as DNA, the CDR3 is TGCAGTGCTAGTTCGACTGAGAACACCGGGGAGCTGTTTTTT. Protein: CSASSTENTGELFF.

This chain connects TRBV18 to TRBJ1-4, with 9 nucleotides matching TRBD1. V gave up 8 bases and J gave up 8 bases; unmatched junction bases: 9. There are 14 residues in the CDR3. In germline, CDR1 is KGHSH, CDR2 LQKENI. For the CDR3, the DNA is TGTGCCAGCACGAAACAGGGGGCCGACGAAAAACTGTTTTTT. Encoded protein: CASTKQGADEKLFF.

The chain couples TRBV2 to TRBJ2-7; 9 bases line up with TRBD2. J gave up 6 bases and V 4 bases, and 7 bases lay outside the gene matches. The V gene's germline CDR1 is SNHLY and CDR2 FYNNEI. This CDR3 is built from 14 residues. The CDR3 bases are TGTGCCAGCAGTGGCGGAGCGGGGGGTCGCGAGCAGTACTTC. It codes for CASSGGAGGREQYF.

The chain recombines TRBV10-3 with TRBJ2-2; maybe TRBD2 (6 bases). This CDR3 is 15 amino acids long. Germline V lookup: CDR1 ENHRY, CDR2 SYGVKD. The V end lost 8 bases, the J end lost 0 bases, and 13 bases lay between the germline ends. The DNA of the CDR3 is TGTGCCATCCCACGCGGGGAGGCGAACACCGGGGAGCTGTTTTTT. This encodes CAIPRGEANTGELFF.

The chain carries TRBV9 and TRBJ1-6; possibly TRBD1 for D (5 bases). Trimming pared 5 bases from V and 12 bases from J, leaving 12 bases between. The germline V gene has CDR1 SGDLS and CDR2 YYNGEE. CDR3 length: 12 residues. The DNA for the CDR3 is TGTGCCAGCAGGGGGGAGGGAGGACCCCTCCACTTT. It encodes CASRGEGGPLHF.

The rearrangement links TRBV3-1 (or the pseudogene TRBV3-2) to TRBJ2-7; 13 nucleotides align to TRBD2. The CDR3 extends over 16 amino acids. Germline V lookup: CDR1 LGHDT, CDR2 YNNKEL (reference sequence). Trimming at V came to 0 bases and at J to 6 bases, leaving 5 bases not matched to a gene. CDR3 bases: TGTGCCAGCAGCCAAGATACTAGCGGGAGGGAGAGCGAGCAGTACTTC. Protein product: CASSQDTSGRESEQYF.

The chain links TRBV28 to TRBJ1-5; 8 bases fit TRBD1. J was trimmed by 3 bases and V by 2 bases; bases with no gene match: 3. The CDR3 is made up of 15 amino acids. Per germline, CDR1 MDHEN and CDR2 SYDVKM. The CDR3 bases are TGTGCCAGCAGTTTACTGACAGGGGACAATCAGCCCCAGCATTTT. It translates to CASSLLTGDNQPQHF.

The chain links TRBV13 to TRBJ2-1, with 15 positions matching TRBD2. Germline trimming cut 5 bases from V and 6 bases from J; bases unmatched to any gene: 2. The CDR3 is 15 amino acids. Germline V gene sequence: CDR1 PRHDT, CDR2 FYEKMQ (reference sequence). CDR3 region: CASSVGLAGGNEQFF. The CDR3 DNA is TGTGCCAGCAGCGTGGGACTAGCGGGAGGCAATGAGCAGTTCTTC.

This clone was counted once. The chain combines TRBV10-3 with TRBJ2-2, with D uncertain. Trimming shortened V by 6 bases and J by 4 bases, and 9 bases separated the two germline ends. Germline V lookup: CDR1 ENHRY, CDR2 SYGVKD. This CDR3 region has 13 residues. CDR3 DNA: TGTGCCATCAGGCTGCCTAGCACCGGGGAGCTGTTTTTT. Protein sequence: CAIRLPSTGELFF.

The rearrangement links TRBV2 to TRBJ2-1, with D tentatively TRBD2 (6 bases). Between the trimmed V and J ends, which lost 8 bases and 0 bases, there was a span of 17 bases. Germline lookup yields CDR1 SNHLY and CDR2 FYNNEI. The CDR3 is 16 amino acids. Here the CDR3 DNA reads TGTGCCAGCCGGGTGGATAGCGGAGTCTCCTACAATGAGCAGTTCTTC. Translating it yields CASRVDSGVSYNEQFF.

A single count supports this clone. V gene TRBV29-1 combines with J gene TRBJ2-7; the match to TRBD2 covers 8 bases. Germline V gives CDR1 SQVTM, CDR2 ANQGSEA. The ends lost 6 bases at V and 2 bases at J; junction bases unmatched: 12. The CDR3 is made up of 15 amino acids. CDR3 residues: CSVLKLAGTAYEQYF. The CDR3 DNA is TGCAGCGTCTTGAAATTAGCGGGGACTGCCTACGAGCAGTACTTC.

The J gene is TRBJ2-3, the V gene TRBV11-2, with TRBD2 matching 10 bases. Germline V lookup: CDR1 SGHAT, CDR2 FQNNGV. With V trimmed by 5 bases and J by 3 bases, 8 bases remained unmatched. CDR3 length: 16 residues. CDR3 region: CASSPNAGLATDTQYF. The CDR3 region has the DNA TGTGCCAGCAGCCCAAACGCGGGACTAGCGACAGATACGCAGTATTTT. Looking up the rest from reference TRBV11-2 and TRBJ2-3 gives the full variable domain: EAGVAQSPRYKIIEKRQSVAFWCNPISGHATLYWYQQILGQGPKLLIQFQNNGVVDDSQLPKDRFSAERLKGVDSTLKIQPAKLEDSAVYLCASSPNAGLATDTQYFGPGTRLTVL.

This sequence joins TRBV11-2 and TRBJ1-6; weak D call: TRBD1 (5 bases). The CDR3 is made up of 14 amino acids. Trimming took 3 bases from V and 5 from J, leaving 8 bases between them. From germline, CDR1 is SGHAT and CDR2 FQNNGV. In DNA form, the CDR3 reads TGTGCCAGCAGCTTGGGACTGAATAATTCACCCCTCCACTTT. The encoded protein is CASSLGLNNSPLHF.

The rearrangement joins TRBV2 to TRBJ2-1; 15 nucleotides line up with TRBD2. In germline, CDR1 is SNHLY, CDR2 FYNNEI. The CDR3 loop spans 16 amino acids. V was pared by 4 bases and J by 7 bases, with 5 bases of the junction left unmatched. As DNA, the CDR3 is TGTGCCAGCAGTGCTAGGACTAGCGGGGGGGCTAATGAGCAGTTCTTC. It specifies CASSARTSGGANEQFF.

The CDR3 nucleotides read TGTGCCAGCCATAACAGAAGTGAAGCTTTCTTT. Translated: CASHNRSEAFF. The rearrangement joins TRBV7-9 to TRBJ1-1; D unresolved. V was cut by 8 bases and J by 7 bases, with 11 bases left in between. This CDR3 comprises 11 residues. CDR1 and CDR2 from the germline V gene are SEHNR and FQNEAQ (reference sequence). The full variable domain, in which reference TRBV7-9 and TRBJ1-1 provide the parts outside the CDR3, is DTGVSQNPRHKITKRGQNVTFRCDPISEHNRLYWYRQTLGQGPEFLTYFQNEAQLEKSRLLSDRFSAERPKGSFSTLEIQRTEQGDSAMYLCASHNRSEAFFGQGTRLTVV.

The chain employs TRBV7-9 and TRBJ2-6; no reliable D call. The CDR3 runs 15 residues. Trimming left V 0 bases short and J 3 bases short, with 6 bases between. The V gene's germline CDR1 is SEHNR and CDR2 FQNEAQ (reference sequence). CDR3 nucleotides: TGTGCCAGCAGCTTAGCTTCGTATGGGGCCAACGTCCTGACTTTC. This codes for CASSLASYGANVLTF. Together with reference TRBV7-9 and TRBJ2-6, the CDR3 gives the full variable domain: DTGVSQNPRHKITKRGQNVTFRCDPISEHNRLYWYRQTLGQGPEFLTYFQNEAQLEKSRLLSDRFSAERPKGSFSTLEIQRTEQGDSAMYLCASSLASYGANVLTFGAGSRLTVL.

This chain uses TRBV7-2 with TRBJ1-1; a possible D gene is TRBD1 (6 bases). Germline CDR1 and CDR2: SGHTA and FQGNSA. The CDR3 length is 17 residues. The V end was cut by 1 base, the J end by 5 bases, with 20 bases between. CDR3 bases: TGTGCCAGCAGCTTAGTCGGACTTTCGTCAGGGGCAACTGAAGCTTTCTTT. This gives the protein CASSLVGLSSGATEAFF. Full variable domain (outside the CDR3, taken from reference TRBV7-2 and TRBJ1-1): GAGVSQSPSNKVTEKGKDVELRCDPISGHTALYWYRQSLGQGLEFLIYFQGNSAPDKSGLPSDRFSAERTGGSVSTLTIQRTQQEDSAVYLCASSLVGLSSGATEAFFGQGTRLTVV.

V gene TRBV6-5 combines with J gene TRBJ2-2; tentatively, D is TRBD2 (6 bases). The CDR3 length is 12 residues. Between the trimmed V and J ends, which lost 7 bases and 8 bases, there was a span of 11 bases. In germline, CDR1 is MNHEY, CDR2 SVGAGI. Here the CDR3 reads CASTPGGGELFF. CDR3 bases: TGTGCCAGCACTCCCGGGGGTGGGGAGCTGTTTTTT.

This clone was counted a single time. The rearrangement uses TRBV3-1 (or the pseudogene TRBV3-2) and TRBJ1-5; TRBD1 is a possible D gene (6 bases). V gave up 1 base and J gave up 7 bases, with 11 bases separating them. The CDR3 has 14 amino acids. In germline, CDR1 is LGHDT, CDR2 YNNKEL (reference sequence). The CDR3 is CASSQAGVGQPQHF. CDR3 sequence (DNA): TGTGCCAGCAGCCAAGCAGGGGTTGGGCAGCCCCAGCATTTT.